These 11 T cell receptor beta chains originate from one sample sequenced in a study. TCRdb independently ran MiXCR on the 5' RACE reads; one entry per CDR3 protein. The repertoire consists of about 46,000 distinct CDR3 sequences, with roughly 28% occurring once and the leading ten covering approximately 2%. The sample taken for sequencing was naive CD4+ T cells sorted from blood. Noted subset: naive CD4+ T cells, CD4+CD45RA+CD25-. These receptors came from a female donor with breast cancer.

This clonotype has a single count. The chain carries TRBV7-6 and TRBJ1-6; 8 bases agree with TRBD1. Trimming took 5 bases from V and 8 from J; bases not matched to a gene: 11. CDR1 and CDR2 from the germline V gene are SGHVS and FNYEAQ. This CDR3 has 16 residues. The chain's CDR3 is CASSRLPTGEDSPLHF. The DNA for the CDR3 is TGTGCCAGCAGCCGGCTCCCGACAGGGGAGGATTCACCCCTCCACTTT.

Only one count was recorded for this clonotype. The rearrangement links TRBV7-9 to TRBJ1-6; D may be TRBD1 (5 bases). Trimming shortened V by 10 bases and J by 7 bases, and 17 bases separated the two germline ends. CDR1 and CDR2 from the germline V gene are SEHNR and FQNEAQ (reference sequence). This CDR3 comprises 14 residues. The CDR3 region has the DNA TGTGCCACCTCTTCCCAGGGTGGAAATTCACCCCTCCACTTT. Amino acids: CATSSQGGNSPLHF.

CDR3: CASSFGQGIEEAFF. Written as DNA, the CDR3 is TGCGCCAGCAGCTTTGGACAGGGAATTGAGGAAGCTTTCTTT. The V gene is TRBV5-1, the J gene TRBJ1-1, with 8 positions matching TRBD1. With 2 bases clipped from V and 8 bases from J, the junction kept 8 bases outside the gene matches. The CDR3 sequence is 14 residues long. Germline CDR1 reads SGHRS; CDR2 reads YFSETQ.

Only a few counts were recorded for this clonotype. The chain uses TRBV7-9 and TRBJ2-7, with 7 bases lining up with TRBD1. In germline, CDR1 is SEHNR, CDR2 FQNEAQ (reference sequence). CDR3 length: 13 residues. J was trimmed by 6 bases and V by 8 bases; bases with no gene match: 10. Written as DNA, the CDR3 is TGTGCCAGCGTGCCTCAAGGGGGCGCCGAGCAGTACTTC. It codes for CASVPQGGAEQYF.

This clonotype showed up just a few times. The chain combines TRBV5-4 with TRBJ2-1; TRBD2 might be the D (5 bases). CDR3 size: 15 residues. V lost 2 bases and J 5 bases, leaving 14 bases between the germline ends. Germline CDR1 is SGHNT and CDR2 is YYREEE (reference sequence). CDR3: CASSFMSGDNNEQFF. CDR3 nucleotide sequence: TGTGCCAGCAGCTTTATGAGCGGAGATAACAATGAGCAGTTCTTC.

This clonotype was counted a few times. This chain links TRBV6-2 or TRBV6-3 with TRBJ2-5; D not certain. The CDR3 is made up of 14 amino acids. The V and J ends lost 0 bases and 2 bases respectively, with 7 bases between them. Germline V lookup: CDR1 MNHEY, CDR2 SVGEGT. The CDR3 is CASSYSNEQETQYF. Written as DNA, the CDR3 is TGTGCCAGCAGTTACTCGAATGAACAAGAGACCCAGTACTTC.

In the case of this clonotype: The germline gene is not matched at one end of the junction; a read error may be the cause. The chain's CDR3 is CASQEGNYNEQLF. DNA of the CDR3: TGTGCCAGTCAGGAGGGAAACTACAATGAGCAGCTCTTC. The chain combines TRBV12-3 or TRBV12-4 with TRBJ2-1, with a possible D match to TRBD2 (6 bases). The CDR3 runs 13 residues.

This clonotype was seen a handful of times. The gene calls are TRBV7-2 and TRBJ1-1, with a possible D match to TRBD1 (5 bases). The germline V gene has CDR1 SGHTA and CDR2 FQGNSA. The V end was cut by 5 bases, the J end by 4 bases, with 14 bases between. The CDR3 contains 14 residues. DNA for the CDR3: TGTGCCAGCAGCCCGGGACGGGGAAGCACTGAAGCTTTCTTT. Protein sequence: CASSPGRGSTEAFF.

This chain joins TRBV12-3 or TRBV12-4 and TRBJ2-3; the D gene is possibly TRBD2 (6 bases). V was clipped by 8 bases and J by 5 bases, with 11 bases between them. The CDR3 spans 12 residues. CDR3 DNA: TGTGCCAGCGGGAGGTTTGTAGATACGCAGTATTTT. It specifies CASGRFVDTQYF.

V and J are TRBV20-1 and TRBJ1-5; 7 nucleotides line up with TRBD1. The germline V gene has CDR1 DFQATT and CDR2 SNEGSKA (reference sequence). Trimming at V came to 8 bases and at J to 5 bases, leaving 6 bases not matched to a gene. CDR3 length: 12 residues. The CDR3: CSTIQGDQPQHF. In nucleotides, the CDR3 is TGCAGTACTATTCAGGGGGATCAGCCCCAGCATTTT.

The sample holds a few counts of this clonotype. The CDR3 region is CASSLGVVTLGDEQYF. The CDR3 DNA sequence: TGCGCCAGCAGCTTGGGTGTGGTTACTCTGGGCGACGAGCAGTACTTC. The V call is TRBV5-1, the J call TRBJ2-7; D gene uncertain. The V gene lost 0 bases and the J gene lost 5 bases, with 18 bases spanning the gap. The germline V gene has CDR1 SGHRS and CDR2 YFSETQ. This CDR3 spans 16 amino acids.